The 20 T cell receptor beta chains presented below share a single source sample, sequenced in a study of shared clonotypes between healthy human individuals. The assay was immunoSEQ multiplex PCR, and TCRdb's table has in-frame clones only and misses some. This table holds about 500,000 clones, over 60% found once. What was sequenced was PBMCs. These receptor sequences come from a middle-aged woman in good health. Some clones in this sample may be carry-over from other donors' samples.

A word on this clone: This probably arose from a read error, given a far larger clone one base away. This chain connects TRBV28 to TRBJ1-1; D remains unclear. The germline V gene encodes CDR1 MDHEN and CDR2 SYDVKM. The CDR3 spans 16 residues. Here the CDR3 reads CASSFLGQERVTEALF. The CDR3 nucleotides read TGTGCCAGCAGTTTCCTAGGGCAGGAAAGAGTCACTGAAGCTCTCTTT.

In its sample, this clone was seen once. The chain is built from TRBV5-1 and TRBJ2-1, with 9 bases lining up with TRBD2. The CDR3 covers 15 residues. With 1 base clipped from V and 5 bases from J, the junction kept 4 bases outside the gene matches. Per germline, CDR1 SGHRS and CDR2 YFSETQ. DNA of the CDR3: TGCGCCAGCAGCTTGCAGACTAGCGGCAACAATGAGCAGTTCTTC. Protein: CASSLQTSGNNEQFF. The whole variable domain, filled in from reference TRBV5-1 and TRBJ2-1, reads KAGVTQTPRYLIKTRGQQVTLSCSPISGHRSVSWYQQTPGQGLQFLFEYFSETQRNKGNFPGRFSGRQFSNSRSEMNVSTLELGDSALYLCASSLQTSGNNEQFFGPGTRLTVL.

In regard to this clone: A far larger clone is just one base off, so this is likely a read error. This rearrangement joins TRBV30 to TRBJ1-1; weak D call: TRBD1 (5 bases). The CDR3 runs to 13 residues. Germline V gene sequence: CDR1 GTSNPN, CDR2 SVGIG (reference sequence). The CDR3 loop reads CAWSVKGNTEASF. The DNA for the CDR3 is TGTGCCTGGAGTGTGAAGGGGAACACTGAAGCTTCCTTT.

A word on this clone: One base separates it from a far larger clone, so it is likely a read error. The V and J genes are TRBV5-4 and TRBJ1-2; D is unclear. V lost 4 bases and J lost 4, with 8 bases in between. The CDR3 is made up of 12 amino acids. Germline CDR1 reads SGHNT; CDR2 reads YYREEE (reference sequence). CDR3 DNA sequence: TGTGCCAGCAGCAATAACATCTATGGCTACACCTTC. It yields the protein CASSNNIYGYTF.

For this clone: A far larger clone is one nucleotide away, so this likely arose from a read error. Other DNA sequences within the sample encode an identical CDR3. V gene TRBV30 combines with J gene TRBJ1-4; no clear D gene. CDR1 and CDR2 from the germline V gene are GTSNPN and SVGIG (reference sequence). This CDR3 contains 13 residues. CDR3 sequence: CAWTAGYNEKLFF. The CDR3 bases are TGTGCCTGGACGGCCGGTTATAATGAGAAACTGTTTTTT.

The V call is TRBV6-5, the J call TRBJ2-2, with TRBD1 as a possible D gene (5 bases). The V end lost 5 bases, the J end lost 6 bases, and 10 bases lay between the germline ends. Germline V lookup: CDR1 MNHEY, CDR2 SVGAGI. This CDR3 has 13 amino acids. CDR3 loop: CASSHKGPGELFF. The CDR3 DNA is TGTGCCAGCAGTCACAAGGGGCCCGGGGAGCTGTTTTTT.

Concerning this clone: Additional DNA sequences in this sample encode the identical CDR3. The rearrangement uses TRBV30 and TRBJ2-7; no definite D call. CDR1 and CDR2 from the germline V gene are GTSNPN and SVGIG (reference sequence). Trimming pared 2 bases from V and 3 bases from J, leaving 5 bases between. The CDR3 is 11 amino acids. CDR3 sequence (DNA): TGTGCCTGGAGTAGACACTACGAGCAGTACTTC. It is translated as CAWSRHYEQYF.

The rearrangement uses TRBV27 and TRBJ2-7; 7 bases match TRBD2. The CDR3 has 14 amino acids. Germline CDR1 MNHEY, CDR2 SMNVEV (reference sequence). V was clipped by 3 bases and J by 6 bases; unmatched bases: 8. The CDR3 bases are TGTGCCAGCAGTTTGAGGCGGGAGTCTGGCGAGCAGTACTTC. It translates to CASSLRRESGEQYF.

The chain recombines TRBV30 with TRBJ2-1; possibly TRBD1 or TRBD2 for D (5 bases each). Trimming cost V 3 bases and J 12 bases, with 18 bases left between them. The CDR3 runs 13 residues. Germline V gene sequence: CDR1 GTSNPN, CDR2 SVGIG (reference sequence). In nucleotides, the CDR3 is TGTGCCTGGAGCCCTAGCCGGGCTCAGGGGCAGTTCTTC. Translated: CAWSPSRAQGQFF.

This clone counts as medium-sized. Other DNA sequences in this sample translate to the same CDR3. J is TRBJ2-7 and V is TRBV11-1, with D perhaps matching TRBD1 or TRBD2 (5 bases each). CDR1 is SGHAT and CDR2 is FQDESV in the germline V gene (reference sequence). Trimming shortened V by 1 base and J by 6 bases, and 10 bases separated the two germline ends. The CDR3 covers 13 residues. CDR3: CASSLGGVSEQYF. Here the CDR3 DNA reads TGTGCCAGCAGCTTAGGAGGGGTTAGCGAGCAGTACTTC.

This clone was seen a handful of times. This CDR3 is also generated by other DNA sequences in the sample. The chain carries TRBV5-1 and TRBJ2-1; unclear D gene. The CDR3 has 13 amino acids. The V gene's germline CDR1 is SGHRS and CDR2 YFSETQ. With 3 bases removed from V and 0 bases from J, the gap between germline ends came to 4 bases. The CDR3 is CASSWDSYNEQFF. The CDR3 coding sequence is TGCGCCAGCAGCTGGGACTCCTACAATGAGCAGTTCTTC.

The rearrangement uses TRBV7-8 and TRBJ2-7; 8 bases line up with TRBD2. Germline V gene data show CDR1 as SGHVS and CDR2 as FQNEAQ. The CDR3 runs 14 residues. Trimming removed 5 bases from V and 7 bases from J; junction bases left unmatched: 10. The CDR3 is CASSRGREGPEQYF. The CDR3 coding sequence is TGTGCCAGCAGCCGCGGTCGGGAGGGCCCGGAGCAGTACTTC. Variable domain in full (rest from reference TRBV7-8 and TRBJ2-7): GAGVSQSPRYKVAKRGQDVALRCDPISGHVSLFWYQQALGQGPEFLTYFQNEAQLDKSGLPSDRFFAERPEGSVSTLKIQRTQQEDSAVYLCASSRGREGPEQYFGPGTRLTVT.

The gene calls are TRBV6-5 and TRBJ1-2; D is ambiguous. The CDR3 extends over 13 amino acids. Per the germline V gene, CDR1 is MNHEY and CDR2 is SVGAGI. V was clipped by 0 bases and J by 7 bases, with 9 bases between them. This chain's CDR3 is CASSYSGRAGYTF. The CDR3 DNA is TGTGCCAGCAGTTACTCGGGCCGGGCTGGCTACACCTTC.

The rearrangement joins TRBV5-1 to TRBJ2-1, with TRBD2 matching 14 bases. This CDR3 is built from 15 residues. The V gene end was trimmed by 4 bases and the J gene end by 10 bases; junction bases not matched to a gene: 7. Per the germline V gene, CDR1 is SGHRS and CDR2 is YFSETQ. CDR3 in DNA: TGCGCCAGCAGCACGGGACTAGCGGGAGAGGCCGAGCAGTTCTTC. It yields the protein CASSTGLAGEAEQFF.

This chain joins TRBV29-1 and TRBJ2-3; 9 nucleotides align to TRBD2. V trimming: 7 bases; J trimming: 4 bases; junction bases outside the gene matches: 15. The CDR3 totals 16 residues. In germline, CDR1 is SQVTM, CDR2 ANQGSEA. The CDR3 spells CSASSGLAGGPDTQYF. The CDR3 DNA follows: TGCAGCGCCTCCTCGGGACTAGCTGGGGGGCCAGATACGCAGTATTTT.

This CDR3 reads CAWSLRLAGYTDTQYF. The CDR3 DNA follows: TGTGCCTGGAGTTTACGACTAGCGGGGTACACAGATACGCAGTATTTT. V and J are TRBV30 and TRBJ2-3; 11 bases agree with TRBD2. Germline CDR1 and CDR2: GTSNPN and SVGIG (reference sequence). CDR3 size: 16 residues. The junction had 6 bases not matched to a gene; V was cut back by 2 bases and J by 2 bases.

The chain is built from TRBV11-2 and TRBJ2-2; 12 bases fit TRBD1. V lost 1 base to trimming and J lost 6 bases; unmatched junction nucleotides: 9. The CDR3 runs 18 residues. Germline CDR1 and CDR2: SGHAT and FQNNGV. The CDR3 nucleotides are TGTGCCAGCAGCTTAGCCCTACCGGGACAGGGGGCCGCCGGGGAGCTGTTTTTT. Translated, it gives CASSLALPGQGAAGELFF.

The chain links TRBV29-1 to TRBJ2-1; the match to TRBD2 covers 7 bases. V trimming: 7 bases; J trimming: 4 bases; junction bases outside the gene matches: 10. From germline, CDR1 is SQVTM and CDR2 ANQGSEA. The CDR3 loop spans 14 amino acids. In nucleotides, the CDR3 is TGCAGCGCCAGACACCGGGGGGTATACAATGAGCAGTTCTTC. Amino acids: CSARHRGVYNEQFF.

The chain has TRBV2 and TRBJ2-5, with 8 bases that match TRBD1. Trimming took 8 bases from V and 4 from J; bases not matched to a gene: 3. This CDR3 spans 12 amino acids. Germline CDR1 SNHLY, CDR2 FYNNEI. The CDR3 reads CASSQGGETQYF. The DNA for the CDR3 is TGTGCCAGCTCACAGGGGGGAGAGACCCAGTACTTC.

This clone was picked up one time. The V gene is TRBV6-1, the J gene TRBJ2-6; 7 nucleotides agree with TRBD1. There are 15 residues in the CDR3. Germline V gene sequence: CDR1 MNHNS, CDR2 SASEGT. Trimming took 5 bases from V and 2 from J; bases not matched to a gene: 3. The CDR3 DNA follows: TGTGCCAGCAGTCCCGACAGGGCTGGGGCCAACGTCCTGACTTTC. Protein sequence: CASSPDRAGANVLTF.